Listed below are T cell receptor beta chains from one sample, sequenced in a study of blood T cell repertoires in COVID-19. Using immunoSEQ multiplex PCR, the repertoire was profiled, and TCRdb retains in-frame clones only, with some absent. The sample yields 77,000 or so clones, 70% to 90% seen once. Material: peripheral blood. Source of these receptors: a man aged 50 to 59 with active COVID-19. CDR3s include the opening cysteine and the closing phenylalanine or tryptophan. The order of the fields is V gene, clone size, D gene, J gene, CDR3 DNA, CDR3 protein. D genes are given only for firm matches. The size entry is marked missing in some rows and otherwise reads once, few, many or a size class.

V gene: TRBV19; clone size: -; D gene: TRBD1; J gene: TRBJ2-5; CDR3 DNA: TGTGCCAGTAGTCCAGCTCGGACAGGGAGGGAGACCCAGTACTTC; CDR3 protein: CASSPARTGRETQYF
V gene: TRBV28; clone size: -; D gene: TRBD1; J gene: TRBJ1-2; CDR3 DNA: TGTGCCAGCAGTTTGGGGAACAGGGGTGGCTACACCTTC; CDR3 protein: CASSLGNRGGYTF
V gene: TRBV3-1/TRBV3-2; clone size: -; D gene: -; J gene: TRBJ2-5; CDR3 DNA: TGTGCCAGCAGCTGGCAGGGTAGAGAGACCCAGTACTTC; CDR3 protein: CASSWQGRETQYF
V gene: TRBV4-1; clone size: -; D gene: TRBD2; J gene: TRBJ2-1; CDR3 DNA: TGCGCCGCCGGTGGGACTAGCTCCTACAATGAGCAGTTCTTC; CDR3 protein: CAAGGTSSYNEQFF
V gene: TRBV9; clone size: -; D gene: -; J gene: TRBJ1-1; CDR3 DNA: TGTGCCAGCAGCGTAGCTCCCCTGAACACTGAAGCTTTCTTT; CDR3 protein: CASSVAPLNTEAFF
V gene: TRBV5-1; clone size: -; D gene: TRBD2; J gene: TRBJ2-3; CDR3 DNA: TGCGCCAGCAGCGCGTCGGGAGGGCGCGGAGATACGCAGTATTTT; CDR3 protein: CASSASGGRGDTQYF
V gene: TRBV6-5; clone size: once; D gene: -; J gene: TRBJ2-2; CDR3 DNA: TGTGCCAGCACCGCAGGTGCACAGGGCACCGGGGAGCTGTTTTTT; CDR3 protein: CASTAGAQGTGELFF
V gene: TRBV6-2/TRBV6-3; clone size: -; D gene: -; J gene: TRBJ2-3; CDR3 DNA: TGTGCCAGCAGTTACGGCTCGGGTTATACGCAGTATTTT; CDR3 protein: CASSYGSGYTQYF
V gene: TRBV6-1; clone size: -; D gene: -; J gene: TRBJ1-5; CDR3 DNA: TGTGCCAGCAGTGAAAGGGACTTCCAGCCCCAGCATTTT; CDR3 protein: CASSERDFQPQHF
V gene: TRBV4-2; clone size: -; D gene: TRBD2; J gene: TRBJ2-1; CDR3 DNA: TGTGCCAGCAGCCAAGGGACTAGCGGACGCCCAGGTTGGAATGAGCAGTTCTTC; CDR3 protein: CASSQGTSGRPGWNEQFF
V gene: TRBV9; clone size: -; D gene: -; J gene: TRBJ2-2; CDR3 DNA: TGTGCCAGCAGCCTTCGGACTACGAACACCGGGGAGCTGTTTTTT; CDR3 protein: CASSLRTTNTGELFF
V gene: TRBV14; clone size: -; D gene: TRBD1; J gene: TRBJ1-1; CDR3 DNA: TGTGCCAGCAGCCAGACGGGACAGGGGGGTCAAGCTTTCTTT; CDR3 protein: CASSQTGQGGQAFF
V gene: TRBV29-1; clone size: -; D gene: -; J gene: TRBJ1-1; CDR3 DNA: TGCAGCGCCGACAACATGAACACTGAAGCTTTCTTT; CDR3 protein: CSADNMNTEAFF
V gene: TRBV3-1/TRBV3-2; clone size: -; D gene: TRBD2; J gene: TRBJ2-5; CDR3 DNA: TGTGCCAGCAGCCAACGGGGGGGCTTGGAGACCCAGTACTTC; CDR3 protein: CASSQRGGLETQYF
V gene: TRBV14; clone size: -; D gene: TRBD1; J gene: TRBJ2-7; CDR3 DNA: TGTGCCAGCAGCCAACCCGGGACAGCGTCCTACGAGCAGTACTTC; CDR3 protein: CASSQPGTASYEQYF
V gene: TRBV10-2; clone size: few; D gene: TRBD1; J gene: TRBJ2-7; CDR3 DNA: TGCGCCAGCAGGGGACAGGGGTATGGCGGCGAGCAGTACTTC; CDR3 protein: CASRGQGYGGEQYF
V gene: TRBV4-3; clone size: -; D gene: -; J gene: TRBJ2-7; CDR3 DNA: TGCGCCAGCAGCCAAGATCGCGGATCCTACGAGCAGTACTTC; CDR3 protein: CASSQDRGSYEQYF
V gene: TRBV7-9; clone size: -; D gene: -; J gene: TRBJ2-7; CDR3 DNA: TGTGCCAGCAGCTTAGCGTTTCTAGGGGTCGCCTACGAGCAGTACTTC; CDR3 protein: CASSLAFLGVAYEQYF
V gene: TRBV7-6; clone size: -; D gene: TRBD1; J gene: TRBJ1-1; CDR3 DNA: TGTGCCAGCAGCATGCCGGGACAGGACTCCACTGAAGCTTTCTTT; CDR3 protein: CASSMPGQDSTEAFF
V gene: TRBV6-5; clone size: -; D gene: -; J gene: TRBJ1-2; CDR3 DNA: TGTGCCAGCAGTTATTCCAGAAACTATGGCTACACCTTC; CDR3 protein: CASSYSRNYGYTF
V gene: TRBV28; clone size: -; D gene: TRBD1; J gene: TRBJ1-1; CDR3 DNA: TGTGCCAGCAGTGAATTAGACAGGGCGGACACTGAAGCTTTCTTT; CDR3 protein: CASSELDRADTEAFF
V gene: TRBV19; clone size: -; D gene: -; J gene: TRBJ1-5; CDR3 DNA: TGTGCCAGCCAGGCCAGGAACAATCAGCCCCAGCATTTT; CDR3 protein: CASQARNNQPQHF
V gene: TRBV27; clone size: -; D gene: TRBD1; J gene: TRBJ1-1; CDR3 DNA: TGTGCCAGCAGTTTGGGGACAGGGGGCGCAGGGGCTTTCTTT; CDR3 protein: CASSLGTGGAGAFF
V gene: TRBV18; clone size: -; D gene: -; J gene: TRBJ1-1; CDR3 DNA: TGTGCCAGTTGCGAGACAGGACTGAACACTGAAGCTTTCTTT; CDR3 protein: CASCETGLNTEAFF
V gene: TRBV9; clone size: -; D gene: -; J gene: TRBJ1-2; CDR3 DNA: TGTGCCAGCAGCGTAAACCAGGGTTTCGATGGCTACACCTTC; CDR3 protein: CASSVNQGFDGYTF
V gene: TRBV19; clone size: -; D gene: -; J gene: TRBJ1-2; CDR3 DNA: TGTGCCAGTAGTATAGGACGGACAGCTAACTATGGCTACACCTTC; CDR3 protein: CASSIGRTANYGYTF
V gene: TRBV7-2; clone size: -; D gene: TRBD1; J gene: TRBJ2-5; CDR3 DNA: TGTGCCAGCAGCCCCGACAGGGGCGGCCAAGAGACCCAGTACTTC; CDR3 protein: CASSPDRGGQETQYF
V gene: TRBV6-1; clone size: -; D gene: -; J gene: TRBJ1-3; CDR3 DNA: TGTGCCAGCAGTGATCGGGGTCGATCCGGAAACACCATATATTTT; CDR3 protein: CASSDRGRSGNTIYF
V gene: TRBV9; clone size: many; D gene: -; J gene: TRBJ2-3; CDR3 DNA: TGTGCCAGCAGCGTAGGTGAGGGAAATACGCAGTATTTT; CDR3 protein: CASSVGEGNTQYF